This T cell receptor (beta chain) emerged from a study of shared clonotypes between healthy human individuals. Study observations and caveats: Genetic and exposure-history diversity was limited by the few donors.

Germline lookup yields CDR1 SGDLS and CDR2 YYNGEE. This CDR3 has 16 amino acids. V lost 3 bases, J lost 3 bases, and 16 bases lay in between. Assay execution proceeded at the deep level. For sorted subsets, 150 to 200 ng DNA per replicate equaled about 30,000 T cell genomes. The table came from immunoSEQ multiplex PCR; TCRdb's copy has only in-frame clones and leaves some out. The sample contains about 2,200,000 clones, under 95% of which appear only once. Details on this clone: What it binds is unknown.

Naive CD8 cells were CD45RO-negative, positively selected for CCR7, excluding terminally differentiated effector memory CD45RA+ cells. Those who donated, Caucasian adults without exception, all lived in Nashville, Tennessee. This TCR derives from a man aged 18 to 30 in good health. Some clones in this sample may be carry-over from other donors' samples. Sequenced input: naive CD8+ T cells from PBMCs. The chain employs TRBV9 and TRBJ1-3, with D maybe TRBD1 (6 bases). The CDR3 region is CASSGAPGEGGNTIYF. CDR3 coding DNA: TGTGCCAGCAGCGGTGCCCCAGGGGAAGGTGGAAACACCATATATTTT.